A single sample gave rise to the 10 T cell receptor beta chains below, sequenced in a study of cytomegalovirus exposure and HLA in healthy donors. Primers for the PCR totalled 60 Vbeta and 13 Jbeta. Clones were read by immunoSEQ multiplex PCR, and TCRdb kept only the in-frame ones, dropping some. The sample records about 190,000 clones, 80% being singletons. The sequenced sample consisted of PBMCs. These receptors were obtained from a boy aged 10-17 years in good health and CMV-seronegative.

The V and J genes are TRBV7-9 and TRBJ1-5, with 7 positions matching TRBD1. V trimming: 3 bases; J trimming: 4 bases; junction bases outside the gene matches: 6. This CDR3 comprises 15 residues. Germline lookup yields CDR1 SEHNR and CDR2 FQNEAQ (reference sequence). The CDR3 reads CASSFGQVNNQPQHF. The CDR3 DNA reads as TGTGCCAGCAGCTTCGGACAGGTCAATAATCAGCCCCAGCATTTT.

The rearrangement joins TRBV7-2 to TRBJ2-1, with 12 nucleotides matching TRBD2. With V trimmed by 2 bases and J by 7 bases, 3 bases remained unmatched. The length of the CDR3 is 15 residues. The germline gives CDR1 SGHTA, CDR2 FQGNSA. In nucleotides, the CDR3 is TGTGCCAGCAGCTTAAGGACTAGCGGGATGAATGAGCAGTTCTTC. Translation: CASSLRTSGMNEQFF.

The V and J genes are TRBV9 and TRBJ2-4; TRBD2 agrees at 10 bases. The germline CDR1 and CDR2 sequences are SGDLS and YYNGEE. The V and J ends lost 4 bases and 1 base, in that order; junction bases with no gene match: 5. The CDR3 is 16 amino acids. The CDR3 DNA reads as TGTGCCAGCAGCACCCTAGCGGGGGATGCCAAAAACATTCAGTACTTC. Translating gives CASSTLAGDAKNIQYF.

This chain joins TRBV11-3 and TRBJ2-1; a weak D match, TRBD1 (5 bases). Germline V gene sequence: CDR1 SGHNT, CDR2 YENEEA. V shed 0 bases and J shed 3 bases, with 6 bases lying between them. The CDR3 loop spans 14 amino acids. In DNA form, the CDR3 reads TGTGCCAGCAGCTTAGAGGGGCACTACAATGAGCAGTTCTTC. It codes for CASSLEGHYNEQFF.

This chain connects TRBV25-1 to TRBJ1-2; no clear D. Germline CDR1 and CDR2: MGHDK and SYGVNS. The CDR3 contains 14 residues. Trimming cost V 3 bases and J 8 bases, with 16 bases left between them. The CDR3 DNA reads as TGTGCCAGCAGTGATTTAAACACCTCGGGAGGCTACACCTTC. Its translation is CASSDLNTSGGYTF.

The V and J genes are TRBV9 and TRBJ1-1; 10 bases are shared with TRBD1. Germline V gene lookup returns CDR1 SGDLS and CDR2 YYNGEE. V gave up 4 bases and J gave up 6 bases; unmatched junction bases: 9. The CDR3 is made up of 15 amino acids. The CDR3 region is CASSTAGTGAPEAFF. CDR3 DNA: TGTGCCAGCAGCACCGCCGGGACAGGGGCGCCTGAAGCTTTCTTT. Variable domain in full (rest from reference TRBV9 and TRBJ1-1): DSGVTQTPKHLITATGQRVTLRCSPRSGDLSVYWYQQSLDQGLQFLIQYYNGEERAKGNILERFSAQQFPDLHSELNLSSLELGDSALYFCASSTAGTGAPEAFFGQGTRLTVV.

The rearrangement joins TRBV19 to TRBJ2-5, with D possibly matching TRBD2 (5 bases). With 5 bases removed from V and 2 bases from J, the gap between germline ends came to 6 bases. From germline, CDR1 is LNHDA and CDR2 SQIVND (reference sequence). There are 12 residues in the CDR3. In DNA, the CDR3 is TGTGCCAGTAGTGAGCGGCAAGAGACCCAGTACTTC. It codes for CASSERQETQYF.

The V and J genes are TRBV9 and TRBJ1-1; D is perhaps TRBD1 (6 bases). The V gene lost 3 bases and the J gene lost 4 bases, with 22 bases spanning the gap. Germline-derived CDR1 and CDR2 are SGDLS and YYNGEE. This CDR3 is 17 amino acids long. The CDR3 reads CASSGQERGVKATEAFF. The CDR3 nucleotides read TGTGCCAGCAGCGGACAGGAACGTGGGGTAAAGGCCACTGAAGCTTTCTTT.

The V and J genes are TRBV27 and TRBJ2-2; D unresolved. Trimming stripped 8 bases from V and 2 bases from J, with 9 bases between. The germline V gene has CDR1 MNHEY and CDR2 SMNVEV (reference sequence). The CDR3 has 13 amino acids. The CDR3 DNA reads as TGTGCCAGCCACGGCGGAAACACCGGGGAGCTGTTTTTT. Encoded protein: CASHGGNTGELFF.

The CDR3 nucleotides read TGTGCCAGCAGCAGCGGGAACACCGGGGAGCTGTTTTTT. It codes for CASSSGNTGELFF. This sequence joins TRBV7-2 and TRBJ2-2; perhaps TRBD2 as D (5 bases). Germline V gives CDR1 SGHTA, CDR2 FQGNSA. The CDR3 spans 13 residues. Trimming removed 5 bases from V and 1 base from J, with 5 bases in between.